This TCR beta chain appears in the sequencing data of a study of T cell repertoires in cytomegalovirus infection. One entry per CDR3 protein, called by TCRdb with MiXCR from the reads. The sample consists of 150,000 to 200,000 distinct CDR3 sequences, 8% to 10% of them appearing once. CDR1 is SGHRS and CDR2 is YFSETQ in the germline V gene. J was trimmed by 0 bases and V by 4 bases; bases with no gene match: 3. The CDR3 sequence is 15 residues long. This clonotype was detected a few times. Sequencing was carried out using PBMCs. V is TRBV5-1 and J is TRBJ2-2, with 7 bases identical to TRBD1. This receptor was identified in a human donor in good health (CMV status not recorded). Some clones in this sample may be carry-over from other donors' samples. CDR3 DNA: TGCGCCAGCAGCGCCGGGACAGCGAACACCGGGGAGCTGTTTTTT. It is translated as CASSAGTANTGELFF.